What follows describes a single T cell receptor (beta chain). Its target is unknown. V dropped 8 bases and J dropped 5 bases, with 13 bases sitting between them. The CDR3 consists of 11 residues. From germline, CDR1 is SQVTM and CDR2 ANQGSEA. This sample was taken from a study of T cell repertoires in cytomegalovirus infection. Study overall: Matching HLA type and CMV infection were both indicated by public TCR beta signatures.

Overall study findings and caveats: Carriage of CMV together with the relevant HLA was identifiable through cumulative public TCR beta family frequency.

TCRdb re-called the reads with MiXCR, one entry per CDR3 protein. The sample holds fewer than 60,000 distinct CDR3 sequences; around 20% are singletons and the top ten take around four fifths. The chain combines TRBV29-1 with TRBJ2-7; a possible D gene is TRBD1 (6 bases). Sequenced material: CD8+ T cells from cultured PBMCs, taken from culture after CMV antigen stimulation. The receptor's source is a human donor in good health (CMV status not recorded). Some clones in this sample may be carry-over from other donors' samples. As DNA, the CDR3 is TGCAGCACCACTCAGGGGAACGAGCAGTACTTC. Its protein is CSTTQGNEQYF.